This T cell receptor beta chain was sequenced in a study of blood T cell repertoires in COVID-19. Across the study: PBMCs, B-cell-depleted T cells, or T cells were the source of the cDNA or gDNA that made up the material.

Cohort assignment relied on participant-reported clinical history. V was clipped by 4 bases and J by 4 bases, with 18 bases between them. The CDR3 length is 16 residues. The germline V gene has CDR1 LGHNA and CDR2 YNFKEQ. Sequencing was performed with immunoSEQ multiplex PCR; in TCRdb, only in-frame clones are kept and a portion is missing. The sample lists 130,000 to 150,000 clones; approximately 88% were seen once. The sample consisted of PBMCs or T cells enriched from blood (not recorded which). The receptor comes from a man in his forties with acute COVID-19. This chain uses TRBV4-2 with TRBJ2-3, with a tentative D call TRBD2 (6 bases). CDR3 loop: CASSPSVGGAPDTQYF. CDR3 DNA: TGTGCCAGCAGCCCGAGTGTAGGAGGGGCGCCAGATACGCAGTATTTT.